These 21 T cell receptor beta chains were all obtained from the same sample, sequenced in a study of Ad26.COV2.S vaccination and SARS-CoV-2 variants. The treatment here: 15 to 20 received Ad26.COV2.S at low or high dose, single or two shots; roughly five received placebo; per-sample allocation not given. Sampling was done on day 63 after the first vaccine or placebo injection. Libraries were prepared by immunoSEQ multiplex PCR; TCRdb keeps only in-frame clonotypes and omits some of them. Of 400,000 to 450,000 clones in the sample, 90% were seen once. Sequencing was performed on peripheral blood, taken in a trial of Ad26.COV2.S vaccine versus placebo. All receptors come from a person between 18 and 60 years old who received the Ad26.COV2.S COVID-19 vaccine or a placebo.

This chain joins TRBV7-8 and TRBJ2-1; 10 bases agree with TRBD2. This CDR3 comprises 14 residues. The junction had 7 bases not matched to a gene; V was cut back by 5 bases and J by 9 bases. CDR1 is SGHVS and CDR2 is FQNEAQ in the germline V gene. The DNA of the CDR3 is TGTGCCAGCAGCCCGGGGACTAGCGACAGTGAGCAGTTCTTC. It translates to CASSPGTSDSEQFF. The full variable domain, with the rest looked up from reference TRBV7-8 and TRBJ2-1, is GAGVSQSPRYKVAKRGQDVALRCDPISGHVSLFWYQQALGQGPEFLTYFQNEAQLDKSGLPSDRFFAERPEGSVSTLKIQRTQQEDSAVYLCASSPGTSDSEQFFGPGTRLTVL.

The chain employs TRBV3-1 (or the pseudogene TRBV3-2) and TRBJ2-3; no reliable D call. V gave up 1 base and J gave up 2 bases, with 10 bases separating them. Germline V gene sequence: CDR1 LGHDT, CDR2 YNNKEL (reference sequence). The CDR3 extends over 15 amino acids. The CDR3 spells CASSQGGPITDTQYF. The CDR3 region has the DNA TGTGCCAGCAGCCAAGGAGGCCCGATCACAGATACGCAGTATTTT.

This chain links TRBV5-1 with TRBJ2-3, with TRBD2 matching over 9 bases. The V gene's germline CDR1 is SGHRS and CDR2 YFSETQ. Unmatched junction bases numbered 5, after V lost 3 bases and J lost 0 bases. This CDR3 has 16 residues. The DNA for the CDR3 is TGCGCCAGCAGCTCGGGACTAGCCATAAGCACAGATACGCAGTATTTT. This gives the protein CASSSGLAISTDTQYF.

J is TRBJ2-1 and V is TRBV6-1, with D maybe TRBD2 (5 bases). Germline V lookup: CDR1 MNHNS, CDR2 SASEGT. Trimming removed 4 bases from V and 9 bases from J, with 22 bases in between. There are 16 residues in the CDR3. The CDR3 DNA reads TGTGCCAGCAGTGTAAGACGGGCTAGCATGTACGGTGAGCAGTTCTTC. It is translated as CASSVRRASMYGEQFF.

J is TRBJ2-1 and V is TRBV9; a weak D match, TRBD2 (6 bases). V lost 0 bases, J lost 3 bases, and 13 bases lay in between. Germline V CDR1 and CDR2: SGDLS, YYNGEE. The CDR3 length is 16 residues. The CDR3 DNA is TGTGCCAGCAGCGTAGATGGAAGCGGGCACTACAATGAGCAGTTCTTC. This encodes CASSVDGSGHYNEQFF.

In this sample, this clone turned up once. V gene TRBV6-2 or TRBV6-3 combines with J gene TRBJ2-3; D tentatively reads TRBD1 or TRBD2 (5 bases each). The CDR3 loop spans 17 amino acids. The V gene's germline CDR1 is MNHEY and CDR2 SVGEGT. V was clipped by 2 bases and J by 3 bases, with 18 bases between them. CDR3 sequence (DNA): TGTGCCAGCAGTTACGAGGGGAGTGGGGTCCTAACAGATACGCAGTATTTT. Its translation is CASSYEGSGVLTDTQYF.

The count of this clone is one. This rearrangement joins TRBV27 to TRBJ1-4, with 7 bases identical to TRBD1. The CDR3 length is 18 residues. With V trimmed by 5 bases and J by 3 bases, 15 bases remained unmatched. Germline V gene sequence: CDR1 MNHEY, CDR2 SMNVEV (reference sequence). CDR3 coding DNA: TGTGCCAGCAGTCTTCTGCCTAACAGGGGAGGTGCTAATGAAAAACTGTTTTTT. Translation: CASSLLPNRGGANEKLFF.

This sequence joins TRBV27 and TRBJ2-7; 9 bases line up with TRBD1. The germline V gene encodes CDR1 MNHEY and CDR2 SMNVEV (reference sequence). The CDR3 has 16 residues. J lost 2 bases, V lost 0 bases, and 5 bases had no gene match. This CDR3 reads CASSLSRQGVAYEQYF. The CDR3 DNA reads as TGTGCCAGCAGTTTATCCCGACAGGGGGTAGCCTACGAGCAGTACTTC.

The chain recombines TRBV19 with TRBJ1-1, with D perhaps matching TRBD1 (6 bases). Germline V CDR1 and CDR2: LNHDA, SQIVND (reference sequence). V lost 4 bases and J 4 bases, leaving 10 bases between the germline ends. CDR3 length: 13 residues. CDR3 DNA sequence: TGTGCCAGTAGTAAACAGGGTCGCACTGAAGCTTTCTTT. This codes for CASSKQGRTEAFF.

This chain uses TRBV10-3 with TRBJ2-2; possible D gene TRBD2, 6 bases. V lost 11 bases and J lost 5, with 18 bases in between. The CDR3 sequence is 14 residues long. Germline V gives CDR1 ENHRY, CDR2 SYGVKD. CDR3 nucleotides: TGTGCCGTCGGGGGTCCAGACCTGACCGGGGAGCTGTTTTTT. This codes for CAVGGPDLTGELFF.

Worth noting for this clone: The same CDR3 is also encoded by other DNA sequences in this sample. This sequence joins TRBV18 and TRBJ2-5, with D hard to call. The CDR3 sequence is 11 residues long. Germline-derived CDR1 and CDR2 are KGHSH and LQKENI. V gave up 6 bases and J gave up 2 bases, with 4 bases separating them. CDR3 nucleotides: TGTGCCAGCTCGCCTCAAGAGACCCAGTACTTC. It encodes CASSPQETQYF.

The gene calls are TRBV28 and TRBJ2-1; a weak D match, TRBD2 (6 bases). With 5 bases removed from V and 5 bases from J, the gap between germline ends came to 16 bases. CDR1 and CDR2 from the germline V gene are MDHEN and SYDVKM. The length of the CDR3 is 15 residues. The CDR3 sequence: CASSARAGPNNEQFF. The CDR3 DNA reads as TGTGCCAGCAGTGCCCGGGCGGGGCCTAACAATGAGCAGTTCTTC.

J is TRBJ2-1 and V is TRBV7-9, with D unclear. V shed 2 bases and J shed 2 bases, with 13 bases lying between them. The CDR3 extends over 16 amino acids. CDR1 is SEHNR, CDR2 FQNEAQ, per germline (reference sequence). The CDR3 DNA reads TGTGCCAGCAGCTTACGTTTAGCAGGAACCTACAATGAGCAGTTCTTC. Its protein is CASSLRLAGTYNEQFF.

The chain carries TRBV28 and TRBJ1-1, with D perhaps TRBD1 (6 bases). Trimming cost V 5 bases and J 4 bases, with 14 bases left between them. The CDR3 length is 14 residues. The germline CDR1 and CDR2 sequences are MDHEN and SYDVKM. This CDR3 is CASSTQGLGTEAFF. The CDR3 DNA reads TGTGCCAGCAGTACCCAGGGGCTGGGCACTGAAGCTTTCTTT.

This chain connects TRBV19 to TRBJ1-2; the D gene is possibly TRBD1 (6 bases). In germline, CDR1 is LNHDA, CDR2 SQIVND (reference sequence). The CDR3 spans 15 residues. The germline V and J ends were trimmed by 1 base and 3 bases, with 12 bases remaining between them. Here the CDR3 reads CASSIVNRADYGYTF. CDR3 DNA: TGTGCCAGTAGTATAGTAAACAGGGCGGACTATGGCTACACCTTC. Supplemented by reference TRBV19 and TRBJ1-2, the full variable domain reads DGGITQSPKYLFRKEGQNVTLSCEQNLNHDAMYWYRQDPGQGLRLIYYSQIVNDFQKGDIAEGYSVSREKKESFPLTVTSAQKNPTAFYLCASSIVNRADYGYTFGSGTRLTVV.

This clone was found once. This chain joins TRBV5-8 and TRBJ1-5, with D perhaps matching TRBD1 (6 bases). Germline assignment: CDR1 SGHTS and CDR2 YDEGEE. The CDR3 length is 17 residues. Trimming left V 2 bases short and J 1 base short, with 16 bases between. CDR3 DNA sequence: TGTGCCAGCAGCTTCGTTCGGGGGGCCGTAAGCAATCAGCCCCAGCATTTT. This gives the protein CASSFVRGAVSNQPQHF.

The table lists this clone with a few counts. The gene calls are TRBV6-1 and TRBJ2-1; TRBD2 matches 13 bases. The CDR3 sequence is 14 residues long. V was clipped by 3 bases and J by 7 bases; unmatched bases: 0. CDR1 is MNHNS and CDR2 is SASEGT in the germline V gene. CDR3 region: CASSETSGRNEQFF. The CDR3 DNA reads TGTGCCAGCAGTGAGACTAGCGGGAGGAATGAGCAGTTCTTC.

V is TRBV9 and J is TRBJ2-1, with TRBD2 matching over 9 bases. The germline gives CDR1 SGDLS, CDR2 YYNGEE. The junction had 7 bases not matched to a gene; V was cut back by 3 bases and J by 3 bases. The CDR3 is made up of 16 amino acids. The CDR3 spells CASSAPSGTNYNEQFF. The CDR3 DNA is TGTGCCAGCAGCGCTCCTAGCGGGACCAACTACAATGAGCAGTTCTTC.

The J gene is TRBJ2-5, the V gene TRBV9; TRBD1 matches 8 bases. V trimming: 0 bases; J trimming: 5 bases; junction bases outside the gene matches: 3. Germline V lookup: CDR1 SGDLS, CDR2 YYNGEE. CDR3 length: 14 residues. The CDR3 region has the DNA TGTGCCAGCAGCGTAGTGGGACAGGAGGAGACCCAGTACTTC. Amino acids: CASSVVGQEETQYF.

The gene calls are TRBV29-1 and TRBJ1-2; the match to TRBD1 covers 8 bases. The J segment lost 5 bases and the V segment lost 2 bases, leaving 1 base of the junction unmatched. The CDR3 is 12 amino acids. Germline CDR1 SQVTM, CDR2 ANQGSEA. CDR3 residues: CSVETGGYGYTF. CDR3 nucleotides: TGCAGCGTTGAAACAGGGGGTTATGGCTACACCTTC. Filled out from reference TRBV29-1 and TRBJ1-2, the complete variable domain reads SAVISQKPSRDICQRGTSLTIQCQVDSQVTMMFWYRQQPGQSLTLIATANQGSEATYESGFVIDKFPISRPNLTFSTLTVSNMSPEDSSIYLCSVETGGYGYTFGSGTRLTVV.

The rearrangement joins TRBV11-3 to TRBJ1-5; TRBD1 matches at 10 bases. Looked up from germline, CDR1 is SGHNT and CDR2 is YENEEA. The junction had 18 bases not matched to a gene; V was cut back by 0 bases and J by 7 bases. This CDR3 is built from 20 residues. CDR3 nucleotides: TGTGCCAGCAGCTTAGATTCGTTGTGTCGGGACAGGGGTCTTAGGCAGCCCCAGCATTTT. Translated: CASSLDSLCRDRGLRQPQHF.